The sequence of this T cell receptor (beta chain) was determined in a study of blood T cell repertoires in COVID-19. Measured with immunoSEQ multiplex PCR; TCRdb has only the in-frame clones, and not every one. The repertoire consists of around 220,000 clones, with around 82% occurring once and the leading ten covering about 7.2%. The ends were cut back, 1 base at V and 7 bases at J, with 11 bases in the middle. This CDR3 has 14 amino acids. Germline CDR1 reads SGHNT; CDR2 reads YYREEE (reference sequence). Sequencing used PBMCs or T cells enriched from blood (not recorded which). This TCR derives from a woman aged 40-49 years with acute COVID-19. The chain joins TRBV5-4 to TRBJ1-4; maybe TRBD1 (5 bases). The CDR3 nucleotides read TGTGCCAGCAGCTTGACCGGGGGAACTGAAAAACTGTTTTTT. Residues: CASSLTGGTEKLFF.